Detailed here is one TCR beta chain. The sample holds many counts of this clonotype. The antigen this receptor binds is unknown. No base qualities exist here, and no much larger clone lies one base off it. The CDR3 starts with the cysteine, ends with the phenylalanine, and has 16 residues. The retained sequence is limited to the CDR3, 48 bases, with the frame set at the first base. Clipping removes 1 base from V and 5 bases from J, with 2 as the unmatched junction base count. The germline V gene yields SNHLY for CDR1 and FYNNEI for CDR2. The sample's treatment or condition label is to be understood as: live attenuated yellow fever vaccine strain. PBMCs were isolated from peripheral blood using a standard Ficoll-Paque protocol. Dynabeads CD4 and CD8 positive selection kits were used to isolate CD4 and CD8 T-cell fractions. TriZol was used to extract RNA from bulk PBMCs, from CD4 and CD8 fractions, and from dextramer-positive and dextramer-negative fractions.

These data originate in a study of T cells after yellow fever vaccination (dated by TCRdb to between 2018 and 2021). About the full investigation: The SMART-Seq v4 Ultra Low Input RNA kit was used to prepare libraries from fractions with low cell numbers. To track T-cell clones before and after primary and booster YFV17D yellow fever vaccination, bulk TCR alpha and beta repertoires were sequenced longitudinally. Two healthy male donors, one aged 18 to 30 and one aged 30 to 39 years, were included in the cohort. Blood was drawn at multiple timepoints before and after primary and secondary immunization, with bulk PBMC replicates and cell subsets isolated.

Synthesis of TCR cDNA relied on 5'RACE template switching, a step that introduced a universal primer site along with unique molecular identifiers. Priming of cDNA synthesis was performed from both the TCR alpha and TCR beta constant segments. Library amplification used two PCR steps, and the second PCR step added sample barcodes and sequencing adapters. Sequencing of libraries was performed on Illumina HiSeq 2500 (2x100 bp) or NovaSeq (2x150 bp). Under the source paper's analysis protocol: Demultiplexing of reads and collapsing into UMI consensus sequences were performed with MIGEC, and V(D)J alignment was carried out with MiXCR. Using edgeR on replicate PBMC samples, clonotypes were called vaccine-responding if FDR was below 0.01 and the log2 fold change was above 5 up to day 15. Each bulk clonotype was labeled CD4 or CD8 based on which sequenced repertoire, CD4 or CD8, contained the clonotype at higher abundance. TCRdb trimmed public reads at Q25 via fastp, called clones via MiXCR and kept in-frame beta chains. Each CDR3 protein gets just one entry, which takes the most common genes and DNA from the rows behind it. It is TCRdb's table, rather than the study itself, that gives the V and J calls and clone size. This sample gives around 250,000 distinct CDR3 sequences in total; 6.9% of them show up just once. The top ten hold over 0.65% of the sample.

Here is what the overall study found, with its caveats: A small share of clonotypes occurred in both CD4 and CD8 compartments, likely arising from convergent recombination. Computational filtering was needed because FACS-sorted repertoires could contain abundant contaminating clonotypes from the bulk population. The study included only a couple of donors, which limits how far the findings can be generalized. Most clones expanded after primary vaccination (approximately 96% of CD4 and 80% to 90% of CD8) were re-detected after the booster, suggesting that broad memory maintenance occurred. Compared with the primary T-cell response, the secondary T-cell response was weaker but faster, peaking on day 5 rather than day 15.

Specimen: CD4+ T cells sorted from PBMCs, collected 15 days after the yellow fever booster vaccination. The clonotype comes from a man younger than 40 who received the YFV17D yellow fever vaccine. The chain links TRBV2 with TRBJ2-1; TRBD2 fits 13 bases in the junction. The DNA reads TGTGCCAGCAGTGAAGAGGGACTAGCGGGAAACAATGAGCAGTTCTTC. Translated, this is CASSEEGLAGNNEQFF.